The rows below give T cell receptor beta chains drawn from one sample of a study of T cell responses to AZD1222 COVID-19 vaccine. Libraries were prepared by immunoSEQ multiplex PCR; TCRdb keeps only in-frame clonotypes and omits some of them. The table lists some 120,000 clones, 80% to 90% of them singletons. The sequences come from peripheral blood, collected on day 0 of AZD1222 vaccination. The receptors were sampled from an adult in good health. CDR3s include the opening cysteine and the closing phenylalanine or tryptophan. The D gene is left open where the match is weak. Some rows have no size entry. The others give once, few or many, or a class for an expanded clone.

V	J	size	D	DNA	CDR3
TRBV14	TRBJ2-3	-	-	TGTGCCAGCAGCCGGGGGTTGGTAGGGACGCAGTATTTT	CASSRGLVGTQYF
TRBV10-3	TRBJ1-2	-	-	TGTGCCATCAAGACAGGTGACACTAACTATGGCTACACCTTC	CAIKTGDTNYGYTF
TRBV19	TRBJ1-1	-	-	TGTGCCAGTAGTCGGCTGGGAGGATACACTGAAGCTTTCTTT	CASSRLGGYTEAFF
TRBV11-3	TRBJ2-1	-	TRBD2	TGTGCCAGCAGCTTAATTTTTGAAGCGGCGGGAGGGCCCTCAAATGAGCAGTTCTTC	CASSLIFEAAGGPSNEQFF
TRBV25-1	TRBJ1-2	-	-	TGTGCCAGCAGGCATGGGGCAGGCGATGGCTACACCTTC	CASRHGAGDGYTF
TRBV9	TRBJ2-3	-	TRBD1	TGTGCCAGCAGCGGCCCGGACAGGTCAACAGATACGCAGTATTTT	CASSGPDRSTDTQYF
TRBV19	TRBJ1-5	few	-	TGTGCCAGTAGGGGACACAATAGCAATCAGCCCCAGCATTTT	CASRGHNSNQPQHF
TRBV20-1	TRBJ2-7	-	-	TGCAGTGCCGACTATCGCTACGAGCAGTACTTC	CSADYRYEQYF
TRBV29-1	TRBJ2-7	-	TRBD1	TGCAGCGTGACAGGGAGCTCCTACGAGCAGTACTTC	CSVTGSSYEQYF
TRBV7-3	TRBJ2-1	-	TRBD2	TGTGCCAGCAGCTTAGGGGAGGGAAATGAGCAGTTCTTC	CASSLGEGNEQFF
TRBV6-5	TRBJ2-7	-	-	TGTGCCAGCAGTTACTCGAGCTGGGAACATTACGAGCAGTACTTC	CASSYSSWEHYEQYF
TRBV4-1	TRBJ2-3	-	-	TGCGCCAGCAGCCAAGTGCGGTCTAGGAAAGTCACAGATACGCAGTATTTT	CASSQVRSRKVTDTQYF
TRBV18	TRBJ1-1	once	TRBD1	TGTGCCAGCTCACCACCTAGAACCGGGACAGGGAACACTGAAGCTTTCTTT	CASSPPRTGTGNTEAFF
TRBV7-3	TRBJ2-2	-	TRBD2	TGTGCCAGCAGCTTACTAGGGAGGGCCGGGGAGCTGTTTTTT	CASSLLGRAGELFF
TRBV10-3	TRBJ1-1	-	-	TGTGCCATCAGTGAGTCTTGGGCCCGGAGGGAAGCTTTCTTT	CAISESWARREAFF
TRBV5-1	TRBJ2-7	-	TRBD1	TGCGCCAGCAGCTTGGGGACAGGGGGCTACGAGCAGTACTTC	CASSLGTGGYEQYF
TRBV30	TRBJ1-5	-	TRBD1	TGTGCCTGGAGCTCAGGGGGTTTCCAGCCCCAGCATTTT	CAWSSGGFQPQHF
TRBV7-2	TRBJ2-1	once	TRBD2	TGTGCCAGCAGCTTAGTCCCCAGCGGGAGGGATGAGCAGTTCTTC	CASSLVPSGRDEQFF
TRBV5-1	TRBJ2-1	-	-	TGCGCCAGCAGTCCCCGTGGGGGGCAGGTGGATGAGCAGTTCTTC	CASSPRGGQVDEQFF
TRBV5-5	TRBJ2-2	-	-	TGTGCCAGCAGCTCAAACAGGCCTTTAACCGGGGAGCTGTTTTTT	CASSSNRPLTGELFF
TRBV19	TRBJ2-1	-	TRBD2	TGTGCCAGTAGTAAGAGGACTAGCGGGAGCTACAATGAGCAGTTCTTC	CASSKRTSGSYNEQFF
TRBV5-1	TRBJ2-3	-	-	TGCGCCAGCAGCTTTCAGCTACAGGGATTGAGCACAGATACGCAGTATTTT	CASSFQLQGLSTDTQYF
TRBV6-1	TRBJ2-7	-	-	TGTGCCAGCAGTGACCTTAGCTCCTACGAGCAGTACTTC	CASSDLSSYEQYF
TRBV6-2/TRBV6-3	TRBJ2-1	-	-	TGTGCCAGCAGTTCTAGGGAGCAGTTCTTC	CASSSREQFF
TRBV5-6	TRBJ1-1	-	-	TGTGCCAGCAGCCCAGGGGAGACTGAAGCTTTCTTT	CASSPGETEAFF
TRBV18	TRBJ1-3	-	-	TGTGCCAGCTCACCACCCGGCCGAAACACCATATATTTT	CASSPPGRNTIYF
TRBV9	TRBJ2-7	-	TRBD1	TGTGCCAGCAGCGTCGGGACAGGGGTAAGGGAGCAGTACTTC	CASSVGTGVREQYF
TRBV15	TRBJ2-7	-	TRBD1	TGTGCCACGAGAGGGGGCGAGTTTTACGAGCAGTACTTC	CATRGGEFYEQYF
TRBV6-6	TRBJ1-5	-	TRBD1	TGTGCCAGCAGTCCAACCGGGACAGGGGGGGGAGGTCAGCCCCAGCATTTT	CASSPTGTGGGGQPQHF
TRBV6-5	TRBJ2-7	-	TRBD1	TGTGCCAGCAGGAGAGAACAGGGGGTTTTCTACGAGCAGTACTTC	CASRREQGVFYEQYF
TRBV13	TRBJ1-2	-	TRBD1	TGTGCCAGCAGCTTAGACACAGGGGCGGGCGGCTACACCTTC	CASSLDTGAGGYTF
TRBV3-1/TRBV3-2	TRBJ1-1	-	-	TGTGCCAGCAGGGACGGGGACCGCACGAACACTGAAGCTTTCTTT	CASRDGDRTNTEAFF
TRBV18	TRBJ1-3	-	-	TGTGCCAGCTCACCATCACTACAGGGCTCTGGAAACACCATATATTTT	CASSPSLQGSGNTIYF
TRBV19	TRBJ2-7	-	-	TGTGCCAGTAGTACGGAGGGGTTCTACGAGCAGTACTTC	CASSTEGFYEQYF
TRBV29-1	TRBJ1-4	once	TRBD1	TGCAGCGTTGTGGGGACAGTGGGTGAAAAACTGTTTTTT	CSVVGTVGEKLFF
TRBV18	TRBJ1-1	-	-	TGTGCCAGCTCACCCGGGGGGGCGAGTGCGAACACTGAAGCTTTCTTT	CASSPGGASANTEAFF
TRBV10-3	TRBJ1-1	-	-	TGTGCCATCAGTGAGACCACAATCGAAGCTTTCTTT	CAISETTIEAFF
TRBV4-3	TRBJ2-1	-	TRBD2	TGCGCCAGCAGCCAAGGGGGAGGGAGAAGCAATGAGCAGTTCTTC	CASSQGGGRSNEQFF
TRBV7-9	TRBJ1-2	-	-	TGTGCCAGCAGCTTAGAAGGCAGCTACACCTTC	CASSLEGSYTF
TRBV24-1	TRBJ2-1	-	TRBD1	TGTGCCACCAGTGATCCTGTGAAGGGGGCCTCGTATGAGCAGTTCTTC	CATSDPVKGASYEQFF
TRBV5-1	TRBJ2-1	-	TRBD2	TGCGCCAGCAGCCCTACGACTAGCGGGGCCTACAATGAGCAGTTCTTC	CASSPTTSGAYNEQFF
TRBV24-1	TRBJ1-2	-	-	TGTGCCACCAGTGAGAGTCCGGGGTACGAGGGTGGCTACACCTTC	CATSESPGYEGGYTF
TRBV6-5	TRBJ2-7	-	-	TGTGCCGCCATGGGGGGAACTGAGAAATACGAGCAGTACTTC	CAAMGGTEKYEQYF
TRBV3-1/TRBV3-2	TRBJ2-7	-	TRBD2	TGTGCCAGCAGCCAACTAGCGGGGGGGCCTTACGAGCAGTACTTC	CASSQLAGGPYEQYF
TRBV28	TRBJ1-2	-	TRBD1	TGTGCCAGCAGTCCCCAGACAGGGGCTTTCTATGGCTACACCTTC	CASSPQTGAFYGYTF
TRBV28	TRBJ2-1	-	TRBD2	TGTGCCAGCAGTACCTTTAGCGGGGGACGAATCAATGAGCAGTTCTTC	CASSTFSGGRINEQFF
TRBV7-9	TRBJ1-1	-	TRBD1	TGTGCCAGCAGCCCCGAGGGCAGGGGGCTGGCGTTGAACACTGAAGCTTTCTTT	CASSPEGRGLALNTEAFF
TRBV2	TRBJ1-4	-	TRBD1	TGTGCCAGCAGGGAGACAGGGGCGGTTAATGAAAAACTGTTTTTT	CASRETGAVNEKLFF
TRBV19	TRBJ2-6	-	-	TGTGCCAGTAGTATTAGGGGGATTAGGGCTGGGGCCAACGTCCTGACTTTC	CASSIRGIRAGANVLTF
TRBV9	TRBJ2-3	-	-	TGTGCCAGCAGCGTAGATGGGGGCCGTAGCACAGATACGCAGTATTTT	CASSVDGGRSTDTQYF
TRBV10-3	TRBJ1-2	-	TRBD1	TGTGCCATCAGTTTGCCCAACAGGGGCTTCGATGGCTACACCTTC	CAISLPNRGFDGYTF
TRBV7-8	TRBJ2-7	-	TRBD1	TGTGCCAGCAGCTGGACAGGGGGAGCCTCCGAGCAGTACTTC	CASSWTGGASEQYF
TRBV14	TRBJ1-1	-	-	TGTGCCAGCAGCCTCCTAGGGGGTAGCACCACTGAAGCTTTCTTT	CASSLLGGSTTEAFF
TRBV5-1	TRBJ2-7	-	TRBD1	TGCGCCAGCAGTCCCGACAGGGGTCACGAGCAGTACTTC	CASSPDRGHEQYF